This entry lists 13 T cell receptor beta chains sequenced from one sample in a study of T cell clonality in common variable immunodeficiency. Produced via immunoSEQ multiplex PCR; TCRdb's table is partial and in-frame only. The specimen gives about 26,000 clones without singletons; the ten biggest hold about a quarter. Findings of the study overall: Common variable immunodeficiency TCR beta sequences reportedly had fewer deletions and N-nucleotide insertions.

For these receptors, no antigen is known. Input material: peripheral blood mononuclear cells. The source is a human donor with common variable immunodeficiency.

This clone was detected only a few times. The read terminates 3 residues ahead of where the CDR3 ends, so the germline J gene completes it. The chain combines TRBV7-8 with TRBJ1-1; TRBD1 might be the D (5 bases). Between the trimmed V and J ends, which lost 7 bases and 2 bases, there was a span of 14 bases. The length of the CDR3 is 14 residues. Germline V lookup: CDR1 SGHVS, CDR2 FQNEAQ. CDR3 region: CASTLGGANTEAFF. The covered CDR3 bases are TGTGCCAGCACCTTGGGAGGGGCCAACACTGAA.

The table lists this clone with many counts. With the read ending 3 residues before the CDR3 end, the germline J gene is used to fill in that end. J is TRBJ1-2 and V is TRBV2, with a possible D match to TRBD1 (5 bases). Trimming left V 2 bases short and J 5 bases short, with 18 bases between. CDR1 and CDR2 from the germline V gene are SNHLY and FYNNEI. The CDR3 sequence is 16 residues long. CDR3 region: CASSERSQGGWYGYTF. The sequenced part of the CDR3 DNA is TGTGCCAGCAGTGAAAGGAGCCAGGGTGGATGGTATGGC. The full variable domain, rest sourced from reference TRBV2 and TRBJ1-2, is EPEVTQTPSHQVTQMGQEVILRCVPISNHLYFYWYRQILGQKVEFLVSFYNNEISEKSEIFDDQFSVERPDGSNFTLKIRSTKLEDSAMYFCASSERSQGGWYGYTFGSGTRLTVV.

This clone has just a few counts. CDR3 in amino acids: CASSLEGGETDTQYF. The sequenced part of the CDR3 DNA is TGCGCCAGCAGCTTGGAAGGCGGGGAAACAGATACG. The chain recombines TRBV5-1 with TRBJ2-3; weak D call: TRBD2 (6 bases). The read ends 3 residues shy of where the CDR3 ends; the end is completed using the germline J gene. The germline V and J ends were trimmed by 0 bases and 3 bases, with 11 bases remaining between them. Germline V CDR1 and CDR2: SGHRS, YFSETQ. This CDR3 has 15 residues.

This clone was counted between two and nine times. The read gets to within 3 residues of the CDR3 end, and the germline J gene fills in the rest. The rearrangement uses TRBV2 and TRBJ2-2; possibly TRBD1 for D (5 bases). The CDR3 length is 14 residues. The germline V gene has CDR1 SNHLY and CDR2 FYNNEI. V lost 6 bases and J 3 bases, leaving 11 bases between the germline ends. CDR3 DNA (partial): TGTGCCAGCAGGCTCCTAGGGGACACCGGGGAG. It codes for CASRLLGDTGE. The whole CDR3 sequence reads CASRLLGDTGELFF. The variable domain in full, with the rest retrieved from reference TRBV2 and TRBJ2-2, is EPEVTQTPSHQVTQMGQEVILRCVPISNHLYFYWYRQILGQKVEFLVSFYNNEISEKSEIFDDQFSVERPDGSNFTLKIRSTKLEDSAMYFCASRLLGDTGELFFGEGSRLTVL.

This clone was counted many times. The CDR3 end lies 3 residues beyond the end of the read and is filled in from the germline J gene. The chain employs TRBV30 and TRBJ2-7; TRBD1 matches 9 bases. Germline assignment: CDR1 GTSNPN and CDR2 SVGIG (reference sequence). V dropped 8 bases and J dropped 2; count of bases not matched to a gene: 10. The CDR3 is 14 residues long. The part of the CDR3 DNA that was read is TGTGCCGGTACGCCGGGACAGGGTACCTACGAG. Protein: CAGTPGQGTYE. The full CDR3 is CAGTPGQGTYEQYF.

This clone was seen at least ten times. Read coverage stops 3 residues before the CDR3 terminus; the germline J gene supplies the remainder. This sequence joins TRBV7-8 and TRBJ1-5; tentative D call: TRBD1 (6 bases). CDR1 SGHVS and CDR2 FQNEAQ come from the germline V gene. The germline V and J ends were trimmed by 0 bases and 3 bases, with 12 bases remaining between them. The CDR3 sequence is 16 residues long. The DNA read from the CDR3 is TGTGCCAGCAGCTTAGCGTACAGGGAGGACAATCAGCCC. Amino acids: CASSLAYREDNQP. The complete CDR3 reads CASSLAYREDNQPQHF.

This clone occurred many times. The sequence runs out 3 residues before the end of the CDR3; the remainder is reconstructed from the germline J gene. V is TRBV6-1 and J is TRBJ1-5, with D possibly being TRBD1 (6 bases). Trimming pared 0 bases from V and 2 bases from J, leaving 14 bases between. Germline V lookup: CDR1 MNHNS, CDR2 SASEGT. The CDR3 is 17 residues long. CDR3 in amino acids: CASSEAPGGVGNQPQHF. The CDR3 bases that were read are TGTGCCAGCAGTGAAGCGCCGGGGGGCGTTGGCAATCAGCCC.

This clone appeared many times. The read halts 3 residues ahead of the CDR3 end, with the missing end drawn from the germline J gene. The chain employs TRBV6-2 or TRBV6-3 and TRBJ2-1, with 9 positions matching TRBD2. The CDR3 sequence is 15 residues long. Trimming at V came to 7 bases and at J to 4 bases, leaving 8 bases not matched to a gene. Germline CDR1 MNHEY, CDR2 SVGEGT. The CDR3 protein is CASTPQAGGYNEQFF. CDR3 bases read: TGTGCCAGCACCCCCCAAGCGGGAGGATACAATGAG.

This clone was seen repeatedly, ten times or more. The read is 3 residues too short to cover the CDR3 end, so that end is filled in from the germline J gene. The same CDR3 is also encoded by other DNA sequences in this sample. V and J are TRBV7-2 and TRBJ2-7; the D call may be TRBD1 or TRBD2 (6 bases each). The CDR3 has 14 amino acids. Germline V gives CDR1 SGHTA, CDR2 FQGNSA. Trimming removed 6 bases from V and 4 bases from J, with 16 bases in between. The CDR3 sequence: CASSQGGGRYEQYF. CDR3 DNA, as far as it was read: TGTGCCAGCAGTCAAGGAGGGGGACGGTACGAG.

Ten or more counts support this clone. Coverage ceases 3 residues before the CDR3 finishes, and the germline J gene fills in the end. The chain recombines TRBV20-1 with TRBJ2-1, with D maybe TRBD2 (5 bases). CDR1 and CDR2 from the germline V gene are DFQATT and SNEGSKA (reference sequence). The ends were cut back, 2 bases at V and 4 bases at J, with 9 bases in the middle. CDR3 size: 13 residues. The DNA read from the CDR3 is TGCAGTGCTAGACGGGGAAGATACAATGAG. It yields the protein CSARRGRYNE. The full CDR3 protein reads CSARRGRYNEQFF.

Points on this clone: Since a much larger clone is just one base distant, this may be a read error. The DNA ends 3 residues before the CDR3 does, and the rest of the CDR3 is filled in from the germline J gene. The rearrangement links TRBV7-9 to TRBJ1-5; a possible D gene is TRBD1 (5 bases). The CDR3 length is 14 residues. V was shortened by 4 bases and J by 7 bases, with 14 bases between the two germline ends. Germline V CDR1 and CDR2: SEHNR, FQNEAQ (reference sequence). The covered CDR3 bases are TGTGCCAGCAGCTCAGGGTTTGACAAGCAGCCC. It codes for CASSSGFDKQP. From start to end, the CDR3 is CASSSGFDKQPQHF.

In this sample, this clone turned up many times. The CDR3 is cut off 3 residues early in the read; its end comes from the germline J gene. This chain uses TRBV5-1 with TRBJ2-3; 8 bases align to TRBD1. The V and J ends lost 2 bases and 5 bases, in that order; junction bases with no gene match: 7. In germline, CDR1 is SGHRS, CDR2 YFSETQ. The length of the CDR3 is 15 residues. CDR3 bases read: TGCGCCAGCAGCTTCCAGGGGGCGAGGGAAGATACG. This gives the protein CASSFQGAREDT. The whole CDR3 reads CASSFQGAREDTQYF.

In this sample, this clone turned up many times. The CDR3 sequence: CSVGSWTGIGNTIYF. CDR3 DNA, as far as it was read: TGCAGCGTTGGGAGTTGGACAGGGATTGGAAACACC. The J gene is TRBJ1-3, the V gene TRBV29-1; 8 bases align to TRBD1. The CDR3 extends 3 residues past the end of the read, so its final part is completed from the germline J gene. With 4 bases clipped from V and 3 bases from J, the junction kept 8 bases outside the gene matches. Germline V gene data show CDR1 as SQVTM and CDR2 as ANQGSEA. The CDR3 totals 15 residues.